This passage covers 10 T cell receptor beta chains from one sample sequenced in a study of blood T cells in healthy people across ages. Next came a second PCR, run for about 6 to 11 cycles, which used a sample-barcoded 5' primer along with a J-beta primer mix. A single record per CDR3 protein comes from TCRdb applying MiXCR to the 5' RACE reads. The profile shows 890,000 or so distinct CDR3 sequences, around 68% of them singletons. Sequencing was carried out using blood. These receptors came from a man aged 25-45 years in good health.

In its sample, this clonotype was seen once. The chain uses TRBV7-2 and TRBJ1-2, with 7 bases matching TRBD1. The CDR3 runs to 14 residues. Germline CDR1 and CDR2: SGHTA and FQGNSA. Germline trimming cut 5 bases from V and 8 bases from J; bases unmatched to any gene: 11. The CDR3 DNA sequence: TGTGCCAGCAGCCCCGGGACAGTAGGGTGGGGCTACACCTTC. This sequence encodes CASSPGTVGWGYTF. Full variable domain (outside the CDR3, taken from reference TRBV7-2 and TRBJ1-2): GAGVSQSPSNKVTEKGKDVELRCDPISGHTALYWYRQSLGQGLEFLIYFQGNSAPDKSGLPSDRFSAERTGGSVSTLTIQRTQQEDSAVYLCASSPGTVGWGYTFGSGTRLTVV.

V gene TRBV21-1 combines with J gene TRBJ2-1; TRBD2 is the table's D call, not checked against the DNA. TRBV21-1 is marked as a pseudogene. The CDR3 has 15 amino acids. The CDR3 DNA reads TGTGCCAGCAGCGTCAGACTAGCGGGCGGGGAGACCCAGTTCTTC. Translated, it gives CASSVRLAGGETQFF.

The V and J genes are TRBV4-2 and TRBJ1-5; D ambiguous. Trimming stripped 4 bases from V and 0 bases from J, with 10 bases between. The germline V gene has CDR1 LGHNA and CDR2 YNFKEQ. This CDR3 has 15 amino acids. The CDR3 reads CASSPTDDSNQPQHF. CDR3 coding DNA: TGTGCCAGCAGCCCGACTGACGATAGCAATCAGCCCCAGCATTTT.

As regards this clonotype: The germline gene is not matched at one end of the junction; a read error may be the cause. CDR3 coding DNA: TGTGCCGGCAGCCCGGCGGGGGGTGACTACGAGCAGTACTTC. It translates to CAGSPAGGDYEQYF. The genes are TRBV7-3 and TRBJ2-7, with TRBD2 matching 8 bases. Germline values: CDR1 SGHTA, CDR2 FQGTGA. The CDR3 has 14 residues.

The chain links TRBV5-5 to TRBJ2-1, with a tentative D call TRBD2 (5 bases). Germline V gene lookup returns CDR1 SGHKS and CDR2 YYEKEE (reference sequence). Trimming left V 0 bases short and J 0 bases short, with 16 bases between. The CDR3 is 18 residues long. CDR3 region: CASSLGLALGISYNEQFF. The CDR3 DNA is TGTGCCAGCAGCTTGGGGCTAGCCTTGGGAATCTCCTACAATGAGCAGTTCTTC.

J is TRBJ2-1 and V is TRBV6-1, with D perhaps matching TRBD2 (6 bases). The CDR3 extends over 16 amino acids. Germline CDR1 MNHNS, CDR2 SASEGT. Trimming stripped 0 bases from V and 0 bases from J, with 9 bases between. The CDR3 loop is CASSEALGGSYNEQFF. CDR3 DNA sequence: TGTGCCAGCAGTGAAGCACTCGGGGGCTCCTACAATGAGCAGTTCTTC.

This clonotype was seen only a few times. DNA of the CDR3: TGTGCCAGCAGCCGTACCGGGACTAGCTTTAGAGAGACCCAGTACTTC. Translating gives CASSRTGTSFRETQYF. The genes are TRBV4-2 and TRBJ2-5, with 9 bases lining up with TRBD2. Germline lookup yields CDR1 LGHNA and CDR2 YNFKEQ. The trim removed 4 bases at V and 4 bases at J, leaving 10 bases unmatched. The CDR3 is 16 residues long.

There are a few counts of this clonotype. The gene calls are TRBV5-6 and TRBJ2-1; no reliable D call. This CDR3 has 14 amino acids. Germline V gene sequence: CDR1 SGHDT, CDR2 YYEEEE. Trimming cost V 4 bases and J 4 bases, with 12 bases left between them. The CDR3 DNA follows: TGTGCCAGCAGCCCGAGAGCAGAGTACAATGAGCAGTTCTTC. Its protein product is CASSPRAEYNEQFF.

This clonotype turned up a few times. V is TRBV4-2 and J is TRBJ2-3; no clear D gene. Trimming left V 1 base short and J 0 bases short, with 11 bases between. Germline V lookup: CDR1 LGHNA, CDR2 YNFKEQ. The CDR3 consists of 16 residues. CDR3 DNA sequence: TGTGCCAGCAGCCAAGCTACCGATCCTAGCACAGATACGCAGTATTTT. Its protein is CASSQATDPSTDTQYF.

The V gene is TRBV4-2, the J gene TRBJ2-1, with TRBD1 identical over 9 bases. From germline, CDR1 is LGHNA and CDR2 YNFKEQ. V trimming: 0 bases; J trimming: 13 bases; junction bases outside the gene matches: 16. This CDR3 spans 17 amino acids. The CDR3 sequence is CASSQDGGQGEGETQFF. The CDR3 coding sequence is TGTGCCAGCAGCCAAGATGGGGGACAGGGAGAGGGAGAGACCCAGTTCTTC.